These 25 T cell receptor beta chains came from one sample sequenced in a study of blood T cells in healthy people across ages. Next came a second PCR, run for about 7 to 12 cycles, which used a sample-barcoded 5' primer along with a J-beta primer mix. TCRdb reprocessed the 5' RACE reads via MiXCR and lists one record per CDR3 protein. The sample contains more than 600,000 distinct CDR3 sequences, just under 25% of which appear only once. Separately, the same data were catalogued under a study of T cells of mothers and their children.

The sequenced sample was blood. The source of these receptors is a boy between 10 and 17 years old in good health.

In this sample, this clonotype turned up a few times. The V gene is TRBV6-1, the J gene TRBJ1-5; no clear D. The germline V and J ends were trimmed by 2 bases and 3 bases, with 11 bases remaining between them. The CDR3 is made up of 15 amino acids. Germline CDR1 reads MNHNS; CDR2 reads SASEGT. The CDR3 DNA reads TGTGCCAGCAGTGAACGGGAAGGAGTCAATCAGCCCCAGCATTTT. It translates to CASSEREGVNQPQHF.

The rearrangement links TRBV19 to TRBJ1-4, with unresolved D. Germline V gene sequence: CDR1 LNHDA, CDR2 SQIVND (reference sequence). V lost 2 bases and J 8 bases, leaving 15 bases between the germline ends. This CDR3 comprises 15 residues. CDR3 sequence: CASSIFAGLGEKLFF. The CDR3, as DNA: TGTGCCAGTAGTATATTCGCCGGGCTAGGGGAAAAACTGTTTTTT. Variable domain in full (rest from reference TRBV19 and TRBJ1-4): DGGITQSPKYLFRKEGQNVTLSCEQNLNHDAMYWYRQDPGQGLRLIYYSQIVNDFQKGDIAEGYSVSREKKESFPLTVTSAQKNPTAFYLCASSIFAGLGEKLFFGSGTQLSVL.

The chain recombines TRBV28 with TRBJ1-1; 7 bases map to TRBD1. The CDR3 runs 16 residues. V trimming: 3 bases; J trimming: 1 base; junction bases outside the gene matches: 8. Germline CDR1 is MDHEN and CDR2 is SYDVKM. CDR3 DNA: TGTGCCAGCAGTTTCCGGACAGGCGCGTCGAACACTGAAGCTTTCTTT. Translated: CASSFRTGASNTEAFF.

In regard to this clonotype: Relative to the germline gene, one junction end is altered; a read error may explain this. The chain recombines TRBV11-2 with TRBJ1-3; unclear D gene. Per the germline V gene, CDR1 is SGHAT and CDR2 is FQNNGV. The length of the CDR3 is 12 residues. The CDR3 sequence: CACRFSGNTIYF. CDR3 in DNA: TGTGCCTGCAGATTCTCTGGAAACACCATATATTTT. The full variable domain, rest sourced from reference TRBV11-2 and TRBJ1-3, is EAGVAQSPRYKIIEKRQSVAFWCNPISGHATLYWYQQILGQGPKLLIQFQNNGVVDDSQLPKDRFSAERLKGVDSTLKIQPAKLEDSAVYLCACRFSGNTIYFGEGSWLTVV.

This chain uses TRBV27 with TRBJ1-6; the D gene is possibly TRBD1 (6 bases). Germline V gene data show CDR1 as MNHEY and CDR2 as SMNVEV (reference sequence). The V end was cut by 2 bases, the J end by 2 bases, with 7 bases between. The length of the CDR3 is 15 residues. The CDR3 DNA reads as TGTGCCAGCAGTTTACAGGGGACCTATAATTCACCCCTCCACTTT. Its protein product is CASSLQGTYNSPLHF.

This clonotype has at least ten counts. This chain connects TRBV24-1 to TRBJ2-2, with 9 bases identical to TRBD1. The CDR3 is 17 residues long. Per the germline V gene, CDR1 is KGHDR and CDR2 is SFDVKD. The ends lost 5 bases at V and 5 bases at J; junction bases unmatched: 11. This CDR3 reads CATSGSVGTGKTGELFF. The CDR3 DNA sequence: TGTGCCACCAGTGGGTCGGTTGGGACAGGGAAAACCGGGGAGCTGTTTTTT.

Remarks on this clonotype: One end of the junction is discordant with germline, which a read error may explain. V gene TRBV3-1 combines with J gene TRBJ2-3; weak D call: TRBD1 (6 bases). The CDR3 contains 15 residues. Germline V gene lookup returns CDR1 LGHDT and CDR2 YNNKEL (reference sequence). CDR3 nucleotides: TGTGCCAGCAGCCAAGATATTCTAGTGACAGGTACGCAGTATTTT. Protein product: CASSQDILVTGTQYF.

J is TRBJ2-1 and V is TRBV4-2; D may be TRBD1 (5 bases). The CDR3 contains 14 residues. V was pared by 0 bases and J by 5 bases, with 8 bases between. CDR1 is LGHNA, CDR2 YNFKEQ, per germline. The CDR3 is CASSQDGADNEQFF. CDR3 bases: TGTGCCAGCAGCCAAGATGGGGCAGACAATGAGCAGTTCTTC.

The V and J genes are TRBV28 and TRBJ2-2, with 11 bases matching TRBD1. Trimming at V came to 5 bases and at J to 3 bases, leaving 11 bases not matched to a gene. Germline lookup yields CDR1 MDHEN and CDR2 SYDVKM. The CDR3 has 18 amino acids. The chain's CDR3 is CASSPYPGQGADTGELFF. In nucleotides, the CDR3 is TGTGCCAGCAGTCCCTACCCAGGACAGGGGGCCGACACCGGGGAGCTGTTTTTT.

V is TRBV20-1 and J is TRBJ2-7; 9 nucleotides agree with TRBD1. Germline V gene lookup returns CDR1 DFQATT and CDR2 SNEGSKA (reference sequence). The CDR3 is 15 residues long. The ends lost 6 bases at V and 4 bases at J; junction bases unmatched: 13. The CDR3 nucleotides read TGCAGTGCGCGCGTTAGACAGGGGGTTGGGTACGAGCAGTACTTC. It specifies CSARVRQGVGYEQYF.

This clonotype was picked up a small number of times. V usage is TRBV20-1 and J usage is TRBJ1-2, with TRBD1 matching 7 bases. This CDR3 is 14 amino acids long. CDR1 is DFQATT, CDR2 SNEGSKA, per germline (reference sequence). Losses at the gene ends were 1 base for V and 7 bases for J; bases not matched to a gene: 9. DNA for the CDR3: TGCAGTGCTAGAGCGGAGGGGGCTTCTGGTGGCTACACCTTC. This codes for CSARAEGASGGYTF.

This clonotype was counted only a few times. The rearrangement joins TRBV29-1 to TRBJ1-2; TRBD1 matches at 7 bases. The CDR3 covers 13 residues. Germline V CDR1 and CDR2: SQVTM, ANQGSEA. J gave up 4 bases and V 4 bases, and 6 bases lay outside the gene matches. As DNA, the CDR3 is TGCAGCGTTGGGGTGACAGGGTCCTATGGCTACACCTTC. Translated, it gives CSVGVTGSYGYTF.

This clonotype was counted between two and nine times. This sequence joins TRBV6-5 and TRBJ2-3; D is perhaps TRBD2 (6 bases). V was cut by 8 bases and J by 2 bases, with 14 bases left in between. Germline CDR1 and CDR2: MNHEY and SVGAGI. CDR3 length: 14 residues. CDR3 residues: CASQSGGVTDTQYF. CDR3 DNA: TGTGCCAGCCAAAGTGGAGGGGTCACAGATACGCAGTATTTT.

The chain links TRBV29-1 to TRBJ2-7; tentative D call: TRBD1 (5 bases). Germline V gives CDR1 SQVTM, CDR2 ANQGSEA. The CDR3 runs 13 residues. Trimming took off 0 bases at V and 4 bases at J, with 10 bases between the two ends. The CDR3 bases are TGCAGCGTTGAAGACCGACAGACTTACGAGCAGTACTTC. It translates to CSVEDRQTYEQYF.

This chain connects TRBV29-1 to TRBJ2-5, with D possibly being TRBD1 or TRBD2 (5 bases each). The length of the CDR3 is 12 residues. The V end was cut by 8 bases, the J end by 2 bases, with 12 bases between. The germline CDR1 and CDR2 sequences are SQVTM and ANQGSEA. CDR3 coding DNA: TGCAGCTCGGGACGACGGCAAGAGACCCAGTACTTC. Translated, it gives CSSGRRQETQYF.

V usage is TRBV6-2 or TRBV6-3 and J usage is TRBJ2-7, with TRBD1 matching 10 bases. This CDR3 contains 14 residues. CDR1 MNHEY and CDR2 SVGEGT come from the germline V gene. The V gene end was trimmed by 8 bases and the J gene end by 3 bases; junction bases not matched to a gene: 7. The CDR3 reads CASVRDRGFYEQYF. The CDR3 bases are TGTGCCAGCGTAAGGGACAGGGGCTTCTACGAGCAGTACTTC.

This clonotype was seen ten or more times. The chain employs TRBV7-8 and TRBJ2-5; no clear D. Germline V CDR1 and CDR2: SGHVS, FQNEAQ. Trimming removed 5 bases from V and 4 bases from J, with 11 bases in between. This CDR3 is built from 13 residues. The CDR3, as DNA: TGTGCCAGCAGCGCCCAGGATGGAGAGACCCAGTACTTC. Amino acid sequence: CASSAQDGETQYF.

CDR3 loop: CASSYSLSGTGNYGYTF. The CDR3, as DNA: TGTGCCAGCAGTTACTCACTAAGCGGGACAGGGAACTATGGCTACACCTTC. This chain connects TRBV6-5 to TRBJ1-2, with TRBD1 identical over 9 bases. The V gene end was trimmed by 0 bases and the J gene end by 2 bases; junction bases not matched to a gene: 7. The CDR3 is made up of 17 amino acids. The germline CDR1 and CDR2 sequences are MNHEY and SVGAGI.

This clonotype has at least ten counts. The V call is TRBV6-5, the J call TRBJ2-7; tentatively, D is TRBD1 or TRBD2 (5 bases each). Per the germline V gene, CDR1 is MNHEY and CDR2 is SVGAGI. V lost 6 bases to trimming and J lost 0 bases, with 15 bases between them. The CDR3 extends over 15 amino acids. Here the CDR3 DNA reads TGTGCCAGCAGCCTATCCGGGGCGAGCTCCTACGAGCAGTACTTC. It yields the protein CASSLSGASSYEQYF.

This clonotype has just a few counts. This chain connects TRBV7-2 to TRBJ2-5; 8 bases line up with TRBD1. This CDR3 spans 17 amino acids. V gave up 0 bases and J gave up 11 bases; unmatched junction bases: 17. CDR1 and CDR2 (germline): SGHTA, FQGNSA. The CDR3 here is CASSLAPTGGIVREQYF. DNA for the CDR3: TGTGCCAGCAGCTTAGCCCCAACAGGGGGTATTGTGAGGGAGCAGTACTTC.

The chain joins TRBV6-4 to TRBJ2-5; no clear D gene. The CDR3 covers 14 residues. Trimming left V 9 bases short and J 1 base short, with 15 bases between. Germline V gives CDR1 MRHNA, CDR2 SNTAGT. As DNA, the CDR3 is TGTGCCAGAGGTGAAAACCGAACCCAAGAGACCCAGTACTTC. Its protein product is CARGENRTQETQYF.

The rearrangement uses TRBV5-1 and TRBJ2-5; D possibly corresponds to TRBD2 (6 bases). Per the germline V gene, CDR1 is SGHRS and CDR2 is YFSETQ. The CDR3 consists of 15 residues. The V gene lost 4 bases and the J gene lost 4 bases, with 17 bases spanning the gap. The CDR3 sequence is CASSVEGGRIETQYF. The CDR3 nucleotides read TGCGCCAGCAGCGTGGAGGGCGGCAGAATAGAGACCCAGTACTTC.

The chain couples TRBV29-1 to TRBJ2-1, with a tentative D call TRBD2 (5 bases). Germline V gene lookup returns CDR1 SQVTM and CDR2 ANQGSEA. Trimming took off 6 bases at V and 5 bases at J, with 11 bases between the two ends. This CDR3 is 12 amino acids long. CDR3 protein: CSVTGIHNEQFF. The CDR3 DNA reads as TGCAGCGTCACCGGGATTCACAATGAGCAGTTCTTC.

This clonotype was observed a handful of times. V usage is TRBV11-2 and J usage is TRBJ2-1, with a possible D match to TRBD2 (5 bases). Germline V gives CDR1 SGHAT, CDR2 FQNNGV. CDR3 length: 15 amino acids. Trimming took 6 bases from V and 6 from J, leaving 18 bases between them. For the CDR3, the DNA is TGTGCCAGCAGTCCCTTGAGGGATAGGGTCAATGAGCAGTTCTTC. It specifies CASSPLRDRVNEQFF.

This clonotype was counted between two and nine times. The chain recombines TRBV10-3 with TRBJ2-7, with D possibly matching TRBD2 (6 bases). Germline CDR1 ENHRY, CDR2 SYGVKD. The CDR3 has 13 amino acids. Trimming removed 0 bases from V and 4 bases from J, with 7 bases in between. The CDR3 sequence is CAISESAGYEQYF. The DNA for the CDR3 is TGTGCCATCAGTGAGTCGGCGGGGTACGAGCAGTACTTC.